The rows below give T cell receptor beta chains drawn from one sample of a study of T cell responses to AZD1222 COVID-19 vaccine. The protocol was immunoSEQ multiplex PCR, while the TCRdb copy is restricted to in-frame clones and leaves out a portion. This sample has around 190,000 clones, with around 94% found just once. This specimen was peripheral blood, taken 28 days after the second AZD1222 dose. The receptors were sampled from an adult who received the AZD1222 COVID-19 vaccine. Each CDR3 is given with its conserved first and last residue. D genes are given only for firm matches. Clone size, where shown, is once, few, many, or a class for clones that have expanded.

CDR3 length	J gene	clone size	V gene	D gene	CDR3 DNA	CDR3 protein
13	TRBJ2-1	.	TRBV6-6	.	TGTGCCAGCAAAGGGACTCTCCTCAATGAGCAGTTCTTC	CASKGTLLNEQFF
16	TRBJ1-2	.	TRBV6-5	.	TGTGCCAGCAGTTACGGGAACCCCCCAGGGATATATGGCTACACCTTC	CASSYGNPPGIYGYTF
13	TRBJ2-7	.	TRBV28	.	TGTGCCAGCAGTGACCGAGTCCCCTACGAGCAGTACTTC	CASSDRVPYEQYF
12	TRBJ1-2	.	TRBV6-5	.	TGTGCCAGCAGGAAGTTATCCGGAGGCTACACCTTC	CASRKLSGGYTF
12	TRBJ1-4	.	TRBV20-1	.	TGCAGTGCTAGTGGGGGGCAGGAAAAACTGTTTTTT	CSASGGQEKLFF
15	TRBJ2-1	once	TRBV11-3	TRBD1	TGTGCCAGCCTGAAACCGGGACAGGGGGACAATGAGCAGTTCTTC	CASLKPGQGDNEQFF
14	TRBJ1-1	.	TRBV28	.	TGTGCCAGCAGCATCGTCGGAGGGGGTTGGAAGGCTTTCTTT	CASSIVGGGWKAFF
16	TRBJ1-1	.	TRBV6-1	.	TGTGCCAGCAGTGGGAACAGGGACCTCGAGAACACTGAAGCTTTCTTT	CASSGNRDLENTEAFF
13	TRBJ1-1	.	TRBV6-5	.	TGTGCCAGCAGGGACGCAGTAGGGGCTGAAGCTTTCTTT	CASRDAVGAEAFF
13	TRBJ2-6	.	TRBV29-1	.	TGCAGCGCCACAGACTCTGGGGCCAACGTCCTGACTTTC	CSATDSGANVLTF
15	TRBJ2-1	.	TRBV2	TRBD2	TGTGCCAGCAGAGCACTAGCGGGGGGGCATAATGAGCAGTTCTTC	CASRALAGGHNEQFF
15	TRBJ1-1	.	TRBV6-1	TRBD1	TGTGCCAGCAGTGAGTTCGGACAGGGCGTGACTGAAGCTTTCTTT	CASSEFGQGVTEAFF
15	TRBJ2-3	.	TRBV19	.	TGTGCCAGTAGTATGATGGGGGAGGCCGGAGATACGCAGTATTTT	CASSMMGEAGDTQYF
13	TRBJ1-5	.	TRBV27	.	TGTGCCAGCAGTTTCACCACGGATCAGCCCCAGCATTTT	CASSFTTDQPQHF
15	TRBJ1-4	.	TRBV6-5	TRBD1	TGTGCCAGCAGTTACTCCGGACAGGGGGCCGAAAAACTGTTTTTT	CASSYSGQGAEKLFF
15	TRBJ1-1	.	TRBV11-3	TRBD1	TGTGCCAGCAGCCAAAGGACAGGTGGATATACTGAAGCTTTCTTT	CASSQRTGGYTEAFF
15	TRBJ2-7	.	TRBV7-9	.	TGTGCCAGCAGCTTAGCGCCGACAGGGACTTCCGAGCAGTACTTC	CASSLAPTGTSEQYF
15	TRBJ2-7	.	TRBV6-5	TRBD1	TGTGCCAGCAGGCACAGGGGCGCTAGCTCCTACGAGCAGTACTTC	CASRHRGASSYEQYF
13	TRBJ2-3	.	TRBV9	.	TGTGCCAGCAGCGTTCAGCTTTCGGATACGCAGTATTTT	CASSVQLSDTQYF
14	TRBJ1-1	.	TRBV19	.	TGTGCCAGTAGTATTGCCCCCGGGACTGGTGAAGCTTTCTTT	CASSIAPGTGEAFF
11	TRBJ1-1	.	TRBV6-5	.	TGTGCCAGCGACGCAAACACTGAAGCTTTCTTT	CASDANTEAFF
13	TRBJ2-5	.	TRBV12-3/TRBV12-4	.	TGTGCCAGCAGTTTTCCGTACCAAGAGACCCAGTACTTC	CASSFPYQETQYF
15	TRBJ1-2	.	TRBV19	TRBD1	TGTGCCAGTAGTACCTGGGACAGTTCTAACTATGGCTACACCTTC	CASSTWDSSNYGYTF
15	TRBJ1-2	.	TRBV4-1	.	TGCGCCAGCAGCCCCCCAAGGTGGTCTGCCTATGGCTACACCTTC	CASSPPRWSAYGYTF
16	TRBJ1-4	.	TRBV5-5	.	TGTGCCAGCAGCAATAAACCGGGCCAGGCTAATGAAAAACTGTTTTTT	CASSNKPGQANEKLFF
15	TRBJ2-4	.	TRBV30	.	TGTGCCTGGACCTACTCTGGGGGCGGCTTCGGCATTCAGTACTTC	CAWTYSGGGFGIQYF
13	TRBJ1-1	.	TRBV19	TRBD1	TGTGCCAGTAGTACCCCAGGGGGCACTGAAGCTTTCTTT	CASSTPGGTEAFF
15	TRBJ2-2	few	TRBV5-1	TRBD1	TGCGCCAGCAGCTTGGCCCTGACAGGGACCGGGGAGCTGTTTTTT	CASSLALTGTGELFF
13	TRBJ1-1	.	TRBV30	.	TGTGCCTGGAGTTCACGGGGTTGGACTGAAGCTTTCTTT	CAWSSRGWTEAFF
16	TRBJ1-4	.	TRBV5-5	.	TGTGCCAGCAGCTTGGCCCTGGGGGCTACTAATGAAAAACTGTTTTTT	CASSLALGATNEKLFF
12	TRBJ1-2	.	TRBV28	.	TGTGCCAGCAGTTTGTCTAGCTATGGCTACACCTTC	CASSLSSYGYTF
11	TRBJ1-1	.	TRBV28	.	TGTGCCAGCAGTTGGCAGATTGAAGCTTTCTTT	CASSWQIEAFF
15	TRBJ1-5	.	TRBV7-8	.	TGTGCCAGCAGCCCCCCAGGCAGGTTCAATCAGCCCCAGCATTTT	CASSPPGRFNQPQHF
15	TRBJ1-1	.	TRBV5-1	.	TGCGCCAGCAGCTTAACACCACAGGGAGGCACTGAAGCTTTCTTT	CASSLTPQGGTEAFF
15	TRBJ2-1	.	TRBV5-1	.	TGCGCCAGCAGGGAACAGCCGAGCTCCTACAATGAGCAGTTCTTC	CASREQPSSYNEQFF
14	TRBJ1-1	few	TRBV2	.	TGTGCCAGCAGGGCCAAACCAACGAACACTGAAGCTTTCTTT	CASRAKPTNTEAFF
14	TRBJ1-3	.	TRBV28	.	TGTGCCAGCAGATGGGACAACTCTGGAAACACCATATATTTT	CASRWDNSGNTIYF
14	TRBJ2-7	.	TRBV6-5	.	TGTGCCAGCAGTTACGGAGGGAATAGGGGCGAGCAGTACTTC	CASSYGGNRGEQYF
15	TRBJ1-1	.	TRBV11-1	.	TGTGCCAGCAGCAAACCTGGTGGGGGGCGGACTGAAGCTTTCTTT	CASSKPGGGRTEAFF
16	TRBJ2-3	.	TRBV27	TRBD1	TGTGCCAGCAGTGCAAACACAGGGGGCTCCACAGATACGCAGTATTTT	CASSANTGGSTDTQYF
15	TRBJ1-5	once	TRBV20-1	.	TGCAGTGCTAGTGAGGGTCCGGTTAGCAATCAGCCCCAGCATTTT	CSASEGPVSNQPQHF
13	TRBJ1-2	.	TRBV27	.	TGTGCCAGCAGTTTAAGGGGGAACTATGGCTACACCTTC	CASSLRGNYGYTF
15	TRBJ2-3	.	TRBV28	TRBD2	TGTGCCAGCAGCTATACGGGGGGGCTGACAGATACGCAGTATTTT	CASSYTGGLTDTQYF
19	TRBJ2-1	.	TRBV11-2	TRBD2	TGTGCCAGCAGCCCCCGCCGGGGGGGTTCCATAAGCTCCTACAATGAGCAGTTCTTC	CASSPRRGGSISSYNEQFF
14	TRBJ2-2	once	TRBV7-3	.	TGTGCCAGCAGCCCCGGGGGCTACACCGGGGAGCTGTTTTTT	CASSPGGYTGELFF
16	TRBJ2-3	.	TRBV5-1	TRBD1	TGCGCCAGCAGCTTGGGGACAGGGGTAATAGCAGATACGCAGTATTTT	CASSLGTGVIADTQYF
14	TRBJ1-2	.	TRBV6-1	.	TGTGCCAGCAGTGAAGGAGGCAGGCTCTATGGCTACACCTTC	CASSEGGRLYGYTF
15	TRBJ2-5	.	TRBV9	.	TGTGCCAGCAGCGGATCCGGGTCTGACGGAGAGACCCAGTACTTC	CASSGSGSDGETQYF
16	TRBJ1-3	.	TRBV4-1	TRBD1	TGCGCCAGCAGCCCAGGGACAGTACACTCTGGAAACACCATATATTTT	CASSPGTVHSGNTIYF
15	TRBJ2-6	.	TRBV5-6	.	TGTGCCAGCAGCTTGGGGGTTAGTATGGGCAACGTCCTGACTTTC	CASSLGVSMGNVLTF
14	TRBJ1-4	.	TRBV21-1	.	TGTGCCAGCAGCAATTATTACAGCACGGAAAAACTGTTTTTT	CASSNYYSTEKLFF
14	TRBJ2-7	.	TRBV5-1	.	TGCGCCAGCAGCTTGCCCGGGGCAACCTACGAGCAGTACTTC	CASSLPGATYEQYF